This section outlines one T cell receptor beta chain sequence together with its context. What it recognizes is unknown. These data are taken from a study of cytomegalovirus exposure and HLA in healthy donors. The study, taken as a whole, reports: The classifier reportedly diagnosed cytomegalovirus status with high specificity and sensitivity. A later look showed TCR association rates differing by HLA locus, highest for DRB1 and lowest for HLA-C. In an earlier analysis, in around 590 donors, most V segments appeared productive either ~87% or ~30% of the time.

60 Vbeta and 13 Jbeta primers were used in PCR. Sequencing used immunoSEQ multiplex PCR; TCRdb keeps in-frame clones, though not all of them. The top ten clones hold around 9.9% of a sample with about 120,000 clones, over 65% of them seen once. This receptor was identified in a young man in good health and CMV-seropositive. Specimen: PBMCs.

The CDR3 protein is CASSSPGKPSTDTQYF. CDR3 bases: TGTGCCAGCAGTTCCCCCGGGAAACCTAGCACAGATACGCAGTATTTT. The rearrangement links TRBV27 to TRBJ2-3; possibly TRBD2 for D (5 bases). The CDR3 is made up of 16 amino acids. Germline loops: CDR1 MNHEY, CDR2 SMNVEV (reference sequence). Trimming left V 4 bases short and J 0 bases short, with 14 bases between.